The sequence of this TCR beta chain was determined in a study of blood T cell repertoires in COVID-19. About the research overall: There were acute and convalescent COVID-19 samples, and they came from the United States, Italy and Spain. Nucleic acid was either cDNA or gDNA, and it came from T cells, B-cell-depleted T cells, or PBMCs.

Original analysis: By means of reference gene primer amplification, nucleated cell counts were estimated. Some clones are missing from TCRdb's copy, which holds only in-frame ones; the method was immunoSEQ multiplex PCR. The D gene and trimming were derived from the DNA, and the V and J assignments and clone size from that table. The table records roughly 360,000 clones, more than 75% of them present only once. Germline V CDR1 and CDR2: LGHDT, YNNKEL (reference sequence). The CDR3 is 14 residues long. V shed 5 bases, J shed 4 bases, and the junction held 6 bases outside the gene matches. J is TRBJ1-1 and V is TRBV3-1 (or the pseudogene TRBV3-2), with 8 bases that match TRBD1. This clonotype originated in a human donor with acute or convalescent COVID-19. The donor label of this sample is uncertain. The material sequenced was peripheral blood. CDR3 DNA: TGTGCCAGCAGCTTTGGACAGGGTAGCACTGAAGCTTTCTTT. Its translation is CASSFGQGSTEAFF.